Listed below are T cell receptor beta chains from one sample, sequenced in a study of regulatory T cells in long-lasting Graves disease. TCRdb analysed the multiplex PCR reads with MiXCR anew, one entry per CDR3 protein. The sample includes about 610,000 distinct CDR3 sequences, about 16% of them seen just once. These data also formed part of another study, on T cells in Graves' hyperthyroidism and ophthalmopathy.

Sequenced here: peripheral blood mononuclear cells (PBMCs), sampled at new diagnosis, from a patient treated with antithyroid drugs. These receptor sequences come from a man aged 18 to 35 with Graves disease. The CDR3 runs from the conserved cysteine through the conserved F or W. The size of a clone is reported for some rows only, either as once, few or many, or as a class for expanded clones.

clone size,J gene,V gene,CDR3 protein
NA,TRBJ2-7,TRBV20-1,CSAIRQRASGIYEQYF
few,TRBJ1-4,TRBV28,CASSPGRTTNEKLFF
many,TRBJ2-7,TRBV6-1,CANSDGTYEQYF
NA,TRBJ2-3,TRBV24-1,CATSANGASTDTQYF
NA,TRBJ2-3,TRBV5-1,CASSLGQGYPRAGSDTQYF
NA,TRBJ1-6,TRBV4-1,CASSQEPFGRSPLHF
NA,TRBJ1-5,TRBV12-3/TRBV12-4,CASSFKGGSNQPQHF
few,TRBJ1-2,TRBV19,CASHLGQSYGYAF
many,TRBJ2-7,TRBV12-3/TRBV12-4,CASSWGLAGPKYYYEQYF
once,TRBJ1-3,TRBV7-2,CASSPWTGRITSGNTIYF
many,TRBJ2-1,TRBV6-1,CASRLLLAGGYNEQFF
few,TRBJ2-7,TRBV20-1,CSARLSGGSSYEQYF
few,TRBJ1-5,TRBV12-5,CASVGASSNQPQHF
many,TRBJ2-3,TRBV27,CASSSPRGADTQYF
few,TRBJ2-7,TRBV10-3,CAISDRGGGEQYF
many,TRBJ2-7,TRBV7-8,CASSNTLTGDYEQYF
NA,TRBJ1-4,TRBV7-9,CASSFRDRGRMGEKLFF
few,TRBJ1-2,TRBV5-5,CASSLVGAYGYTF
few,TRBJ1-1,TRBV25-1,CASSEWQGVNTEAFF
NA,TRBJ2-1,TRBV20-1,CSASLGTKYNEQFF
NA,TRBJ1-2,TRBV5-1,CASSPQGDGYTF